Ten or more counts support the clone carrying this TCR beta chain. Researchers prepared the TCRbeta library using unique molecular identifiers, the study reports. In TCRdb, the PCR reads were re-called with MiXCR into one record per CDR3 protein. The table includes a few hundred thousand distinct CDR3 sequences, about a fifth detected once. These data belong to a study of T-cell reconstitution after alpha-beta-depleted transplantation in children. Trimming took off 1 base at V and 4 bases at J, with 16 bases between the two ends. The CDR3 totals 16 residues. The specimen comprised PBMCs from the stem cell graft donor, sampled from the stem cell graft. The chain employs TRBV12-3 or TRBV12-4 and TRBJ1-1; possible D gene TRBD1, 5 bases. The sequence derives from a human donor who donated a stem cell graft to a child with acute myeloid leukemia. The CDR3 DNA is TGTGCCAGCAGTTTAGGAGGGGTTAAGTTTGGCACTGAAGCTTTCTTT. Its translation is CASSLGGVKFGTEAFF.